The clone carrying this T cell receptor beta chain has ten or more counts. This sample was included in a study of human T cells and chemical hapten exposure. Time point defined: patch test 1, 2 weeks after DPC sensitization. The sample's treatment: therapeutic diphenylcyclopropenone sensitization with weekly scalp DPC. Total RNA was extracted from unfractionated whole blood. Deletions cut 2 bases from V and 7 bases from J, with 9 bases between. Germline loops: CDR1 MDHEN, CDR2 SYDVKM. The CDR3 has 12 residues. TCRdb used MiXCR to reprocess the RACE reads, holding one entry per CDR3 protein. Among fewer than 50,000 distinct CDR3 sequences listed, 3% to 4% were seen once.

The TCR was taken from a man aged 45-60 years with alopecia areata. Some clones in this sample may be carry-over from other donors' samples. The J gene is TRBJ2-7, the V gene TRBV28; TRBD2 might be the D (5 bases). The sample in question was whole blood, obtained in connection with sensitization to the hapten diphenylcyclopropenone (DPC). The DNA of the CDR3 is TGTGCCAGCAGTTTACTCGCGGGTGAGCAGTACTTC. Its translation is CASSLLAGEQYF.